The TCR beta chain under discussion was sequenced for a study of response to subunit inactivated influenza vaccine. Study findings and constraints: A suggestion made by the authors is that each seasonal influenza vaccination recruits few new T cells.

This clonotype was recorded a few times. Its antigen is unidentified. TCRdb analysed the RT-PCR reads with MiXCR anew, one entry per CDR3 protein. The sample shows about 700,000 distinct CDR3 sequences, about 15% of them seen only once. The V end lost 0 bases, the J end lost 4 bases, and 10 bases lay between the germline ends. Per germline, CDR1 GTSNPN and CDR2 SVGIG (reference sequence). The CDR3 contains 14 residues. The chain links TRBV30 to TRBJ2-1; D gene ambiguous. This TCR was recovered from a man aged 50-60 years who received an inactivated influenza vaccine. The sample was PBMCs from blood, taken less than 15 days before vaccination. The CDR3 spells CAWSVSPVYNEQFF. The CDR3 nucleotides are TGTGCCTGGAGTGTATCTCCAGTATACAATGAGCAGTTCTTC. The full variable domain, rest sourced from reference TRBV30 and TRBJ2-1, is SQTIHQWPATLVQPVGSPLSLECTVEGTSNPNLYWYRQAAGRGLQLLFYSVGIGQISSEVPQNLSASRPQDRQFILSSKKLLLSDSGFYLCAWSVSPVYNEQFFGPGTRLTVL.